This TCR beta chain came from a study of T cells after yellow fever vaccination. As for the study in general: Those fractions that held only low numbers of cells were prepared using the SMART-Seq v4 Ultra Low Input RNA kit.

V was pared by 1 base and J by 4 bases, with 11 bases between. The CDR3 extends over 15 amino acids. Study-wide results and caveats: Reappearing after the booster were most of the clones from primary vaccination (about 96% CD4, 88% CD8). Clonotypes shared by both compartments, CD4 and CD8, made up a small share.

This clonotype has at least ten counts. As yet, its antigen is unknown. TCRdb used MiXCR to reprocess the 5' RACE reads, holding one entry per CDR3 protein. This sample has a few hundred thousand distinct CDR3 sequences; 6.2% occur once, and the top ten carry about 15%. This clonotype was sampled from a man aged 25 to 40 who received the YFV17D yellow fever vaccine. The sequencing used PBMCs, collected 5 days after the yellow fever booster vaccination. The rearrangement uses TRBV12-3 or TRBV12-4 and TRBJ1-5, with D uncertain. The CDR3 region is CASSLVYLSNQPQHF. CDR3 in DNA: TGTGCCAGCAGTTTAGTTTATCTCAGTAATCAGCCCCAGCATTTT.